This TCR beta chain stems from a study of T cells in Graves' hyperthyroidism and ophthalmopathy (dated by TCRdb to between 2017 and 2020). Background for the entire study: Peripheral blood samples were taken at the time of initial diagnosis, prior to any treatment. TCR V-J signatures able to tell the groups apart were searched for in a discovery cohort of 90 to 100 patients, of whom approximately 40 had Graves' ophthalmopathy and about 60 had stable Graves' hyperthyroidism. Prospective prediction of ophthalmopathy was tested in an independent validation cohort consisting of 18 hyperthyroidism patients and around 16 patients who later progressed to ophthalmopathy. The roughly 100 discovery patients were randomly divided into training and test sets at a 7:3 ratio. The study also compared thyroid tissue and blood T-cell repertoires from roughly six Graves' hyperthyroidism patients. Following sampling, methimazole starting at 30 mg daily was given to hyperthyroidism patients, and high-dose intravenous methylprednisolone was given to ophthalmopathy patients. The paper reports TCR Vbeta CDR3 sequencing of roughly 140 peripheral blood samples: approximately 41 ophthalmopathy, fewer than 80 hyperthyroidism and 17 progressor patients. Findings and caveats that apply to the study as a whole: Sample size was not statistically predetermined, and blinding of investigators to group allocation was not performed. Blood samples also contained most of the expanded thyroid clonotypes (frequency above 0.001), which suggests that blood repertoires may reflect thyroid immune responses. In cross-validation, a model built on a 13 V-J signature told ophthalmopathy apart from stable hyperthyroidism with 85% to 90% sensitivity and 81% to 82% specificity, and in testing the same model reached 80%/75%. In validation, progression to ophthalmopathy was predicted by the model with 70% to 71% sensitivity and just over 72% specificity, a median of approximately 6.5 months before onset.

The CDR3 starts with the cysteine, ends with the phenylalanine, and has 14 residues. Here the CDR3 DNA is all that survives: 42 bases in frame from base 1. The CDR1 and CDR2 encoded by the germline V gene are SGHRS and YFSETQ. The junction carries 11 bases between V and J, which are trimmed by 2 bases and 3 bases respectively. This clonotype was seen repeatedly, ten times or more. It lacks a known antigen. Base qualities are missing; no much larger clone stands one base away. The TCR beta CDR3 regions were amplified from the RNA transcripts. The first round of RT-PCR for the TCR CDR3 was performed with the HTBI primer set and the Qiagen OneStep RT-PCR kit. A second multiplex PCR round built the libraries, followed by size selection and purification. Paired-end sequencing of the libraries was performed with 100 bp reads on an Illumina HiSeq2000. The original methods were these. SOAPnuke was used to process the raw data, removing reads that contained adapters or uncalled bases, had a mean Phred below 15, or lacked an exact match to the constant primer or identifier. COPE v1.2.5 was used to merge the high-quality paired reads, and each unique nucleotide sequence was defined as a clonotype. MiTCR v1.1 was used to align the clonotypes against IMGT TRBV, TRBD and TRBJ reference segments. The analysis was restricted to V-J combinations with a frequency above 0.0001, which together covered 99% to 99.2% of the repertoires. The TCS score was defined as the ratio of F50 (clonal expansion) to E x V (chaos), calculated using BLOSUM62-based TCRdist between CDR3 peptides within each V-J. Welch's t-statistics and random forest reduced 450 to 600 V-J features to about 12, which were used in a naive Bayes classifier (R e1071). The similarity between thyroid and blood repertoires was quantified using the Morisita-Horn index. In-frame beta chains were kept once TCRdb had trimmed the public reads at Q25 with fastp and called clones with MiXCR. One record per CDR3 amino acid sequence lists the most common genes and DNA. In this record, the V and J calls reflect TCRdb's handling and not the investigators' own analysis. The sample table lists about 680,000 distinct CDR3 sequences, 30% to 40% of them with a count of one. The ten biggest clones cover around a third of the sample.

A patient counted as having stable Graves' hyperthyroidism if no progression to ophthalmopathy occurred over 18 months of follow-up. Hyperthyroidism patients were aged 18 to 65 years and newly diagnosed, with disease duration of less than 2 months. Patients with uncontrolled infections, other autoimmune diseases, pregnancy or lactation were excluded. Diagnoses were established on the basis of clinical symptoms, serum thyroxine and TRAb, thyroid ultrasound, and orbital computed tomography. PBMCs were isolated from 10 ml of fresh peripheral blood by Ficoll-Paque density gradient centrifugation. Total RNA was extracted with Trizol reagent, and quality was checked on an Agilent 2100 Bioanalyzer.

Sample: blood. Recombination linked TRBV5-1 to TRBJ1-1, with the identity of the D gene unclear. The TCR originated in a woman aged 35 to 49 with Graves' hyperthyroidism. The sequenced DNA: TGCGCCAGCAGCTTCGGCCGGGGAGACACTGAAGCTTTCTTT. This translates into CASSFGRGDTEAFF.